This T cell receptor (beta chain) is from a study of blood T cell repertoires in COVID-19. Study-level information: COVID-19 samples collected from the United States, Italy and Spain covered acute and convalescent phases. From T cells, B-cell-depleted T cells, or PBMCs came the material, which was cDNA or gDNA.

Original processing notes: From reference gene primer amplification, estimates of nucleated cell counts were derived. Data came from immunoSEQ multiplex PCR; TCRdb stores just in-frame clones and leaves some out. That table is the source of V, J and clone size, and D and trimming were worked out from the DNA. The sample has about 230,000 clones; roughly 84% are singletons. This CDR3 region has 15 residues. Germline V CDR1 and CDR2: SGHRS, YFSETQ. The V gene lost 4 bases and the J gene lost 8 bases, with 21 bases spanning the gap. The chain has TRBV5-1 and TRBJ1-2; maybe TRBD1 (5 bases). The TCR sequence derives from a woman aged 35 to 49 who had recovered from COVID-19. Sequencing input: peripheral blood. This CDR3 reads CASSPGTAENIGYTF. The CDR3 DNA is TGCGCCAGCAGCCCTGGGACTGCGGAAAATATAGGCTACACCTTC.